This passage covers 2 T cell receptor beta chains from one sample sequenced in a study of CD8+CD57+ T cells in acquired aplastic anemia. Genomic DNA provided the template from which TCR beta VDJ and CDR3 profiles were obtained. TCRdb reanalysed the reads using MiXCR and keeps one entry per CDR3 protein. The data show some 180,000 distinct CDR3 sequences, 63% seen once. Patients chosen for sequencing had shown CD8+CD57+ cell expansion by flow cytometry. The sequenced material came from sorted CD4+, CD8+, or CD8+CD57+ T cells (not recorded which) from PBMCs. These receptors came from a human donor with aplastic anemia.

The chain couples TRBV7-9 to TRBJ2-5; a possible D gene is TRBD2 (5 bases). CDR1 and CDR2 (germline): SEHNR, FQNEAQ (reference sequence). CDR3 length equals 11 residues. Trimming removed 2 bases from V and 11 bases from J, with 9 bases in between. The CDR3 bases are TGTGCCAGCAGCTTAAGTGGGAGTCAGTACTTC. This encodes CASSLSGSQYF.

This clonotype occurred a few times. The CDR3 DNA reads TGTGCCAGCAGCCCGACGGTTTGGGACGAGCAGTACTTC. Translating gives CASSPTVWDEQYF. The chain recombines TRBV7-6 with TRBJ2-7; D unclear. Per the germline V gene, CDR1 is SGHVS and CDR2 is FNYEAQ. V lost 5 bases to trimming and J lost 5 bases, with 13 bases between them. The CDR3 extends over 13 amino acids.